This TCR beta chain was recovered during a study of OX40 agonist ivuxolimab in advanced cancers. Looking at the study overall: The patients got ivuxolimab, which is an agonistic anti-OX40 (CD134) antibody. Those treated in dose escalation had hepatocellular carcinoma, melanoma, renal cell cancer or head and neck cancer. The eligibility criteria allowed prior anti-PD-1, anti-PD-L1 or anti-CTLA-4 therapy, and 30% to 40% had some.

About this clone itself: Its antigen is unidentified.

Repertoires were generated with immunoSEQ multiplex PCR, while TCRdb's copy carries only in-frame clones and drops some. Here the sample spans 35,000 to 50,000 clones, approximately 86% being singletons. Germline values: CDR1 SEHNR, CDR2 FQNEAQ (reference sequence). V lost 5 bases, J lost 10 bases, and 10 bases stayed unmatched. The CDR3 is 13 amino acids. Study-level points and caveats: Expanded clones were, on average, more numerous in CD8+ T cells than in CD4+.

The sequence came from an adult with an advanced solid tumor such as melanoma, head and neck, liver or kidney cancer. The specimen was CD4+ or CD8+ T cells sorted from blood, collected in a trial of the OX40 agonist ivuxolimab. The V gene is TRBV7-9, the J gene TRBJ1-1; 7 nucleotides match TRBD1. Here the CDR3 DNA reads TGTGCCAGCAGCCTCGGGACAGATCTCGCAGCTTTCTTT. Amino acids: CASSLGTDLAAFF.